The TCR beta chain under discussion was sequenced for a study of T cell changes during pregnancy in multiple sclerosis. TCRdb keeps only in-frame clones here, not all; method: immunoSEQ multiplex PCR. Of 20,000 to 25,000 clones in the sample, around four fifths are singletons; the top ten hold less than 20%. This CDR3 has 15 residues. Germline V lookup: CDR1 MNHEY, CDR2 SMNVEV (reference sequence). Trimming removed 3 bases at V and 5 bases at J, with 14 bases between. The TCR comes from a female donor in good health, enrolled as a control in a pregnancy study. The chain employs TRBV27 and TRBJ1-5; a possible D gene is TRBD1 (5 bases). This specimen consisted of CD8+ T cells from peripheral blood mononuclear cells, obtained in the first trimester of pregnancy. The CDR3 loop reads CASSLLRDGDQPQHF. The CDR3 nucleotides are TGTGCCAGCAGTTTGTTGCGGGACGGCGATCAGCCCCAGCATTTT.